This is a list of T cell receptor beta chains from one sample in a study of radiation and T cells in renal cell carcinoma. Some clones are missing from TCRdb's copy, which holds only in-frame ones; the method was immunoSEQ multiplex PCR. The sample has some 64,000 clones, roughly 80% seen once. The material sequenced was blood, taken from a patient whose treatment included radiotherapy and nephrectomy. The receptor source for this set is a man in his sixties with renal cell carcinoma. CDR3s include the opening cysteine and the closing phenylalanine or tryptophan. The D gene is left open where the match is weak. Clone size is given for some rows only: seen once, a few or many times, or a class if the clone is expanded.

.	.	TRBV30	TRBJ2-5	CAWSVGLLNQETQYF	TGTGCCTGGAGTGTAGGACTCCTAAACCAAGAGACCCAGTACTTC
.	.	TRBV18	TRBJ1-5	CASSPTTGPNQPQHF	TGTGCCAGCTCACCAACTACGGGGCCTAATCAGCCCCAGCATTTT
.	.	TRBV7-2	TRBJ1-5	CASSLRGPGSNQPQHF	TGTGCCAGCAGCTTACGGGGCCCGGGGAGCAATCAGCCCCAGCATTTT
.	.	TRBV6-5	TRBJ1-1	CASSSATGRSTEAFF	TGTGCCAGCAGTTCCGCTACAGGGAGGTCCACTGAAGCTTTCTTT
few	.	TRBV30	TRBJ1-1	CAWSVTVSNTEAFF	TGTGCCTGGAGTGTAACGGTTTCGAACACTGAAGCTTTCTTT
.	TRBD1	TRBV30	TRBJ1-2	CAWSKDRGYGYTF	TGTGCCTGGAGTAAGGACAGGGGCTATGGCTACACCTTC
.	.	TRBV5-4	TRBJ2-1	CASSPRTEEQFF	TGTGCCAGCAGCCCAAGAACGGAGGAGCAGTTCTTC
few	TRBD1	TRBV5-1	TRBJ2-5	CASARGQGPQETQYF	TGCGCCAGCGCTAGGGGACAGGGGCCCCAAGAGACCCAGTACTTC
.	TRBD2	TRBV15	TRBJ2-3	CATSQRSGASTDTQYF	TGTGCCACCAGTCAACGGAGCGGGGCGTCCACAGATACGCAGTATTTT
.	TRBD1	TRBV25-1	TRBJ1-2	CASSDLGTAYGYTF	TGTGCCAGCAGTGACCTCGGGACAGCCTATGGCTACACCTTC
few	.	TRBV2	TRBJ1-6	CASSDSPPGLGTYSPLHF	TGTGCCAGCAGTGATTCCCCCCCAGGTCTTGGTACTTATTCACCCCTCCACTTT
.	TRBD1	TRBV2	TRBJ2-2	CASDITGGAGAGELFF	TGTGCCAGCGACATAACAGGGGGCGCTGGGGCCGGGGAGCTGTTTTTT
.	.	TRBV30	TRBJ2-5	CAWGAEEYQETQYF	TGTGCCTGGGGTGCGGAAGAATACCAAGAGACCCAGTACTTC
.	.	TRBV5-6	TRBJ2-5	CASTHRDQETQYF	TGTGCCAGCACCCACAGAGACCAAGAGACCCAGTACTTC
.	TRBD1	TRBV9	TRBJ1-1	CASSASTGGETEAFF	TGTGCCAGCAGCGCCTCGACAGGGGGGGAGACTGAAGCTTTCTTT
.	.	TRBV18	TRBJ1-1	CASSPPWGDTEAFF	TGTGCCAGCTCACCGCCCTGGGGGGACACTGAAGCTTTCTTT
few	TRBD1	TRBV9	TRBJ2-3	CASSVDVGQGSDTQYF	TGTGCCAGCAGCGTAGATGTCGGACAGGGGTCAGATACGCAGTATTTT
.	TRBD2	TRBV9	TRBJ2-1	CASSGGLAGADNEQFF	TGTGCCAGCAGCGGGGGACTAGCGGGAGCCGACAATGAGCAGTTCTTC
.	TRBD1	TRBV5-5	TRBJ1-1	CASSPPGQGIMNTEAFF	TGTGCCAGCAGCCCCCCGGGACAGGGGATTATGAACACTGAAGCTTTCTTT
.	TRBD1	TRBV19	TRBJ2-5	CASKGTVTGETQYF	TGTGCCAGTAAGGGGACAGTCACGGGGGAGACCCAGTACTTC
.	TRBD1	TRBV6-8	TRBJ1-4	CASTTQGATNEKLFF	TGTGCCAGCACTACACAGGGGGCAACTAATGAAAAACTGTTTTTT
.	.	TRBV30	TRBJ1-6	CAWSVTAPTHSPLHF	TGTGCCTGGAGTGTGACGGCTCCCACCCATTCACCCCTCCACTTT
.	.	TRBV19	TRBJ1-3	CASSRRDGSSGNTIYF	TGTGCCAGTAGTCGCCGGGACGGCAGCTCTGGAAACACCATATATTTT
.	.	TRBV7-9	TRBJ1-2	CASSLRLTGNYGYTF	TGTGCCAGCAGCTTAAGATTGACAGGAAACTATGGCTACACCTTC
.	TRBD2	TRBV9	TRBJ2-3	CASSVGTSGGATDTQYF	TGTGCCAGCAGCGTCGGAACTAGCGGGGGAGCCACAGATACGCAGTATTTT
.	.	TRBV15	TRBJ2-1	CATSREGAGKAYNEQFF	TGTGCCACCAGCAGGGAAGGTGCGGGGAAGGCCTACAATGAGCAGTTCTTC
.	.	TRBV29-1	TRBJ2-5	CSVDDGSKGETQYF	TGCAGCGTTGATGACGGGAGTAAGGGAGAGACCCAGTACTTC
.	.	TRBV7-2	TRBJ1-4	CASSLVPGIVGKLFF	TGTGCCAGCAGCTTAGTTCCCGGGATAGTGGGAAAACTGTTTTTT
.	TRBD2	TRBV5-6	TRBJ2-7	CASNPRGGGFYEQYF	TGTGCCAGCAACCCCCGGGGGGGCGGATTCTACGAGCAGTACTTC
.	TRBD1	TRBV7-2	TRBJ1-1	CASSLVVRGMNTEAFF	TGTGCCAGCAGCTTAGTGGTCAGGGGGATGAACACTGAAGCTTTCTTT
.	.	TRBV9	TRBJ2-1	CASSPRGDYNEQFF	TGTGCCAGCAGCCCCAGGGGGGACTACAATGAGCAGTTCTTC
few	.	TRBV5-5	TRBJ1-1	CASSLSLMNTEAFF	TGTGCCAGCAGCTTGTCGCTGATGAACACTGAAGCTTTCTTT
.	.	TRBV9	TRBJ2-3	CASSGVPTDTQYF	TGTGCCAGCAGCGGAGTACCCACAGATACGCAGTATTTT
few	.	TRBV9	TRBJ1-1	CASSAMERAEAFF	TGTGCCAGCAGCGCCATGGAGAGGGCCGAAGCTTTCTTT
.	TRBD1	TRBV30	TRBJ1-1	CAWRRQGAGAEAFF	TGTGCCTGGAGACGGCAGGGGGCTGGGGCTGAAGCTTTCTTT
once	TRBD2	TRBV7-7	TRBJ2-1	CASSPRTGGGFNEQFF	TGTGCCAGCAGCCCCCGGACTGGCGGGGGGTTCAATGAGCAGTTCTTC
few	.	TRBV15	TRBJ1-1	CATSRDPLNTEAFF	TGTGCCACCAGCAGAGACCCCTTGAACACTGAAGCTTTCTTT
once	.	TRBV9	TRBJ1-2	CASSVVPQGVGYGYTF	TGTGCCAGCAGCGTAGTTCCACAGGGAGTCGGCTATGGCTACACCTTC
.	TRBD2	TRBV14	TRBJ2-1	CASSQGASGLYYNEQFF	TGTGCCAGCAGCCAAGGGGCTAGCGGGTTATATTACAATGAGCAGTTCTTC
.	TRBD2	TRBV4-2	TRBJ2-5	CASRGLAEGETQYF	TGTGCCAGCAGGGGACTAGCCGAAGGGGAGACCCAGTACTTC
.	.	TRBV19	TRBJ1-6	CASKHRHNSPLHF	TGTGCCAGTAAACACAGGCATAATTCACCCCTCCACTTT
once	.	TRBV14	TRBJ1-1	CASSQAGANTEAFF	TGTGCCAGCAGCCAAGCGGGAGCGAACACTGAAGCTTTCTTT
.	.	TRBV12-5	TRBJ2-2	CASGRGDTGELFF	TGTGCTAGTGGTAGAGGGGACACCGGGGAGCTGTTTTTT
.	.	TRBV6-7	TRBJ2-5	CASSSHLYQETQYF	TGTGCCAGCAGTTCTCACCTCTACCAAGAGACCCAGTACTTC
once	TRBD2	TRBV11-2	TRBJ2-1	CASSLSGDSYNEQFF	TGTGCCAGCAGCTTAAGCGGGGACTCCTACAATGAGCAGTTCTTC
.	TRBD2	TRBV6-4	TRBJ2-3	CASSSAGLAGVADTQYF	TGTGCCAGCAGTTCCGCCGGGCTAGCGGGAGTTGCAGATACGCAGTATTTT
.	.	TRBV11-3	TRBJ1-1	CASSLSTNTEAFF	TGTGCCAGCAGCTTATCGACGAACACTGAAGCTTTCTTT
.	.	TRBV9	TRBJ2-3	CASSRIERRTDTQYF	TGTGCCAGCAGCCGGATTGAAAGGCGCACAGATACGCAGTATTTT
.	.	TRBV11-3	TRBJ1-2	CASSPTGLGGYTF	TGTGCCAGCAGCCCTACAGGGTTGGGTGGCTACACCTTC
.	.	TRBV6-6	TRBJ1-1	CASSYPGTDNTEAFF	TGTGCCAGCAGTTACCCAGGGACGGATAACACTGAAGCTTTCTTT
.	.	TRBV4-3	TRBJ2-1	CASSREGAGRNNEQFF	TGCGCCAGCAGCCGGGAGGGGGCAGGGAGGAACAATGAGCAGTTCTTC
.	TRBD1	TRBV2	TRBJ1-3	CASSEDRAGNTIYF	TGTGCCAGCAGCGAAGACAGGGCCGGAAACACCATATATTTT
.	.	TRBV30	TRBJ1-4	CAWSPQSFDEKLFF	TGTGCCTGGAGTCCTCAGTCATTCGACGAAAAACTGTTTTTT
.	.	TRBV29-1	TRBJ1-5	CSVEEGSNQPQHF	TGCAGCGTTGAAGAAGGGAGCAATCAGCCCCAGCATTTT
.	.	TRBV2	TRBJ2-3	CASSPLGRTDTQYF	TGTGCCAGCAGCCCACTCGGGCGCACAGATACGCAGTATTTT